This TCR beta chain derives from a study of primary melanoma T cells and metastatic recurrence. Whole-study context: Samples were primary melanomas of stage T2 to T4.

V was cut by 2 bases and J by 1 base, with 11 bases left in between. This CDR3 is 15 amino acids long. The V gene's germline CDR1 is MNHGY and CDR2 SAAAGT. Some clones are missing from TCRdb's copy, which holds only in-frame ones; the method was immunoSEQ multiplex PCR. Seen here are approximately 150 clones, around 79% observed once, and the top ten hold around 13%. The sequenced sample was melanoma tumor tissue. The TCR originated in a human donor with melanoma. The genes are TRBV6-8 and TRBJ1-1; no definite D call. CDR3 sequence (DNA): TGTGCCAGCAGTTACCTTGCGTCTTGGAACACTGAAGCTTTCTTT. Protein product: CASSYLASWNTEAFF.